This TCR beta chain was sequenced during a study of shared clonotypes between healthy human individuals. Libraries were prepared by immunoSEQ multiplex PCR; TCRdb keeps only in-frame clonotypes and omits some of them. Found here are around 500,000 clones, roughly 77% of them singletons; the top ten hold around 13%. The CDR3 has 16 residues. Germline assignment: CDR1 MDHEN and CDR2 SYDVKM. J gave up 1 base and V 3 bases, and 8 bases lay outside the gene matches. Sequenced sample: PBMCs. The source is a woman aged 40 to 49 in good health. Some clones in this sample may be carry-over from other donors' samples. V usage is TRBV28 and J usage is TRBJ2-7; 8 nucleotides align to TRBD2. The CDR3 DNA reads TGTGCCAGCAGTTTGTTAGCGGGATCTACGTCCTACGAGCAGTACTTC. Translation: CASSLLAGSTSYEQYF.